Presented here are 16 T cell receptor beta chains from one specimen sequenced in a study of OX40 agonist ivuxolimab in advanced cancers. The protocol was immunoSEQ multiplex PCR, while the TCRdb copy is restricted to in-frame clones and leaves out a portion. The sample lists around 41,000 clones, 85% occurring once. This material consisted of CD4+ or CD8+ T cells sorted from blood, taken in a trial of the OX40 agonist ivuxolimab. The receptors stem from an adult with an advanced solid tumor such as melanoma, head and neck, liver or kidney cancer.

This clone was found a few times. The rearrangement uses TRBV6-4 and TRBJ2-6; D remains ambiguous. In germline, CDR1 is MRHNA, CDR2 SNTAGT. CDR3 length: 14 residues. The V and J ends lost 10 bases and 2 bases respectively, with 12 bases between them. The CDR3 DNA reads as TGTGCCACAAAAACCGGCCCTGGGGCCAACGTCCTGACTTTC. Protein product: CATKTGPGANVLTF.

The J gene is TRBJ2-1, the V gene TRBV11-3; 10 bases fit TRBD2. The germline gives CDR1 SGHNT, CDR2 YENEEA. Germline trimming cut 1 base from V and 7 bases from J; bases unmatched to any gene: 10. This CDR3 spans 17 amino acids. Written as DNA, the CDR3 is TGTGCCAGCAGCTTAGCAGGGACTAGCGTACCGGGGAATGAGCAGTTCTTC. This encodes CASSLAGTSVPGNEQFF. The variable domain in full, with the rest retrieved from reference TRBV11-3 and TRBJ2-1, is EAGVVQSPRYKIIEKKQPVAFWCNPISGHNTLYWYLQNLGQGPELLIRYENEEAVDDSQLPKDRFSAERLKGVDSTLKIQPAELGDSAVYLCASSLAGTSVPGNEQFFGPGTRLTVL.

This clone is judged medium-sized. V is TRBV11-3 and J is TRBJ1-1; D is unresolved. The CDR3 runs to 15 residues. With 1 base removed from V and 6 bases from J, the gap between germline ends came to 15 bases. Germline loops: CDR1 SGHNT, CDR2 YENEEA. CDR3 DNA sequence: TGTGCCAGCAGCTTAGGATTCGTCCGAGACTCTGAAGCTTTCTTT. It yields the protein CASSLGFVRDSEAFF.

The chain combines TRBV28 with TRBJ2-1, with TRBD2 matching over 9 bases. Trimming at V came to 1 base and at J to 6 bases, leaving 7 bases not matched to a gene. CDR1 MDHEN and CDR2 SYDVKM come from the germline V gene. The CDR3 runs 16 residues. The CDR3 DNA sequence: TGTGCCAGCAGTTTATATGGGACTAGCCTTTTCAATGAGCAGTTCTTC. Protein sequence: CASSLYGTSLFNEQFF.

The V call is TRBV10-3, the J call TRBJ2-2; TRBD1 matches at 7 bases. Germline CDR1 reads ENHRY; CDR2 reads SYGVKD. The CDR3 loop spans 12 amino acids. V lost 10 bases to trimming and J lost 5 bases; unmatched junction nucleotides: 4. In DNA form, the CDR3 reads TGTGCCAACTCAGGGGGTACCGGGGAGCTGTTTTTT. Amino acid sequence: CANSGGTGELFF.

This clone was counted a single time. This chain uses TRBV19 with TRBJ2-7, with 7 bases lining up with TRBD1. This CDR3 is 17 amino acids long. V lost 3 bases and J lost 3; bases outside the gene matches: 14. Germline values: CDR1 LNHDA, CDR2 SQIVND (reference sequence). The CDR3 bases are TGTGCCAGTAGTATCCCTCCTACAGGGGAAAAGTACTACGAGCAGTACTTC. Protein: CASSIPPTGEKYYEQYF.

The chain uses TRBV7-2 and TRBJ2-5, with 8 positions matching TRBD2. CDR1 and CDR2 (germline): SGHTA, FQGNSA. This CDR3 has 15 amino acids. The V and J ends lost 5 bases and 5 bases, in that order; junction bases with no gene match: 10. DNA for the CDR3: TGTGCCAGCAGCATCAATCCGGGGGGGACTGAGACCCAGTACTTC. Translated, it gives CASSINPGGTETQYF. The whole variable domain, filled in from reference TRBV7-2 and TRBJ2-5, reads GAGVSQSPSNKVTEKGKDVELRCDPISGHTALYWYRQSLGQGLEFLIYFQGNSAPDKSGLPSDRFSAERTGGSVSTLTIQRTQQEDSAVYLCASSINPGGTETQYFGPGTRLLVL.

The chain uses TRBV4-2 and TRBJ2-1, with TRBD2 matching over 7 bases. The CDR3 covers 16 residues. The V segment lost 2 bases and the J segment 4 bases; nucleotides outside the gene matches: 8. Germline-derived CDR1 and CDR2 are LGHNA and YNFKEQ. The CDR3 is CASSQRSGAGYNEQFF. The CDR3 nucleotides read TGTGCCAGCAGCCAAAGGTCGGGAGCGGGGTACAATGAGCAGTTCTTC.

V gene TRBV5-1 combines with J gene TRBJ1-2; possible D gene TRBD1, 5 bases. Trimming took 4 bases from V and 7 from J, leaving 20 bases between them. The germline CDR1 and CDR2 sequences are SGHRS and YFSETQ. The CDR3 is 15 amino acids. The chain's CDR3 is CASSLGGAGDVGYTF. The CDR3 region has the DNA TGCGCCAGCAGCCTGGGTGGGGCTGGGGACGTTGGCTACACCTTC. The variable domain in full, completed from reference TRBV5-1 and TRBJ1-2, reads KAGVTQTPRYLIKTRGQQVTLSCSPISGHRSVSWYQQTPGQGLQFLFEYFSETQRNKGNFPGRFSGRQFSNSRSEMNVSTLELGDSALYLCASSLGGAGDVGYTFGSGTRLTVV.

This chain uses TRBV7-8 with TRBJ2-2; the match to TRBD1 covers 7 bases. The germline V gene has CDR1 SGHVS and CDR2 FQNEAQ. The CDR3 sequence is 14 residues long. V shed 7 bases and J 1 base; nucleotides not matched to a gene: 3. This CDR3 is CASTGQENTGELFF. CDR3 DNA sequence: TGTGCCAGCACTGGACAGGAGAACACCGGGGAGCTGTTTTTT.

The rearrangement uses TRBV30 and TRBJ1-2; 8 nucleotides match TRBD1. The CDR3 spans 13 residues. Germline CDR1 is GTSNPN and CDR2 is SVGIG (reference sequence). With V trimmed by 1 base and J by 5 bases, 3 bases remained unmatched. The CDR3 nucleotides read TGTGCCTGGAGTGCCAGGGGGCTGTATGGCTACACCTTC. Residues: CAWSARGLYGYTF. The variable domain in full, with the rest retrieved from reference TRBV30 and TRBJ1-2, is SQTIHQWPATLVQPVGSPLSLECTVEGTSNPNLYWYRQAAGRGLQLLFYSVGIGQISSEVPQNLSASRPQDRQFILSSKKLLLSDSGFYLCAWSARGLYGYTFGSGTRLTVV.

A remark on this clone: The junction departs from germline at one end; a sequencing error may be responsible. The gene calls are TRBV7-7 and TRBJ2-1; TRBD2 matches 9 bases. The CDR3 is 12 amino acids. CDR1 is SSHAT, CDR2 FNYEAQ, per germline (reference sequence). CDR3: CASSSSGSEQFF. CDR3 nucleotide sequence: TGTGCTAGCAGCAGTAGCGGGAGTGAGCAGTTCTTC.

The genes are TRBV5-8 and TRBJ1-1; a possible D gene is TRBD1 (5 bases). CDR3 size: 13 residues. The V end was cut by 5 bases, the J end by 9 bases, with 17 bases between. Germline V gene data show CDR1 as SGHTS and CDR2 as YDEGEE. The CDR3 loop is CASRDQGLGKAFF. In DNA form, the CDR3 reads TGTGCCAGCAGAGATCAGGGATTGGGAAAAGCTTTCTTT.

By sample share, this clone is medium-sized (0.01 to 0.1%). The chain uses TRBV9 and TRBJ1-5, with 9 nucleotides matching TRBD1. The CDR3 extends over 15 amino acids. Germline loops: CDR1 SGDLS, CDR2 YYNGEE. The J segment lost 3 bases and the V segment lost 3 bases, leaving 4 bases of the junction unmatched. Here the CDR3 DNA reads TGTGCCAGCAGCGCGACAGGGGGGAACAATCAGCCCCAGCATTTT. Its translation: CASSATGGNNQPQHF. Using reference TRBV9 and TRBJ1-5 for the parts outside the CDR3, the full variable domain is DSGVTQTPKHLITATGQRVTLRCSPRSGDLSVYWYQQSLDQGLQFLIQYYNGEERAKGNILERFSAQQFPDLHSELNLSSLELGDSALYFCASSATGGNNQPQHFGDGTRLSIL.

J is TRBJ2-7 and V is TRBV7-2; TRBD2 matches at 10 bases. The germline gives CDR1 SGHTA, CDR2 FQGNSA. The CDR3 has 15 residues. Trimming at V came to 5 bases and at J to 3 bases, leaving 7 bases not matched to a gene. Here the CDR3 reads CASSRRTSGNYEQYF. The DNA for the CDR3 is TGTGCCAGCAGCCGCCGGACTAGCGGCAACTACGAGCAGTACTTC.

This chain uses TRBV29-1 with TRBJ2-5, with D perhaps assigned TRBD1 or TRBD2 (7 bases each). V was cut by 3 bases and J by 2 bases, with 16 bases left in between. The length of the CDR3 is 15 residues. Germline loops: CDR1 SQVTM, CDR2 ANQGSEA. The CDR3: CSVDRGGGLQETQYF. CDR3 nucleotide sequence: TGCAGCGTTGATAGGGGAGGGGGCCTACAAGAGACCCAGTACTTC.